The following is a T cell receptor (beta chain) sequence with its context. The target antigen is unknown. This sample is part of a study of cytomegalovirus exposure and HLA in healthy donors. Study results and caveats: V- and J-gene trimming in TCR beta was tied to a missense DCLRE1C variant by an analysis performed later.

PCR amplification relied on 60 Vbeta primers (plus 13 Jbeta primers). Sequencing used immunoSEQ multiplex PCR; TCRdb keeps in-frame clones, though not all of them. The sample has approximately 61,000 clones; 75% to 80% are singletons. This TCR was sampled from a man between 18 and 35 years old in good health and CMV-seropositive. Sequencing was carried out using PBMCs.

CDR3 sequence reads: CASSLGQGLSEAFF. The CDR3 DNA reads as TGTGCCAGCAGCCTGGGACAGGGCTTGTCTGAAGCTTTCTTT. The V gene is TRBV5-6, the J gene TRBJ1-1; 9 bases agree with TRBD1. CDR3 size: 14 residues. Trimming at V came to 4 bases and at J to 6 bases, leaving 7 bases not matched to a gene. Germline-derived CDR1 and CDR2 are SGHDT and YYEEEE. Complete variable domain (other parts from reference TRBV5-6 and TRBJ1-1): DAGVTQSPTHLIKTRGQQVTLRCSPKSGHDTVSWYQQALGQGPQFIFQYYEEEERQRGNFPDRFSGHQFPNYSSELNVNALLLGDSALYLCASSLGQGLSEAFFGQGTRLTVV.